The entry that follows covers one T cell receptor beta chain sequence. The antigen remains undetermined. Germline CDR1 reads SGHRS; CDR2 reads YFSETQ. The V end was cut by 0 bases, the J end by 1 base, with 7 bases between. The CDR3 covers 15 residues. The sample belongs to a study of early T cells in non-severe SARS-CoV-2 infection. About the research overall: Whole-blood bulk RNA, unsorted, was sequenced, and chains were unpaired.

Whole-study findings and limits: Lookups in VDJdb leaned toward anti-spike CD8 responses and missed private and CD4 specificities.

Individual cDNA molecules carried attached unique molecular identifiers. MiXCR, applied by TCRdb to the 5' RACE reads, yields one record per CDR3 protein. The profile shows around 70,000 distinct CDR3 sequences, roughly a sixth of them singletons. This chain connects TRBV5-1 to TRBJ2-2; D ambiguous. The receptor comes from an adult who was a healthcare worker with PCR-confirmed SARS-CoV-2 infection or an uninfected control (not recorded which). The sample was whole blood. This chain's CDR3 is CASSLEGLNTGELFF. The CDR3 DNA is TGCGCCAGCAGCTTGGAAGGGCTGAACACCGGGGAGCTGTTTTTT.